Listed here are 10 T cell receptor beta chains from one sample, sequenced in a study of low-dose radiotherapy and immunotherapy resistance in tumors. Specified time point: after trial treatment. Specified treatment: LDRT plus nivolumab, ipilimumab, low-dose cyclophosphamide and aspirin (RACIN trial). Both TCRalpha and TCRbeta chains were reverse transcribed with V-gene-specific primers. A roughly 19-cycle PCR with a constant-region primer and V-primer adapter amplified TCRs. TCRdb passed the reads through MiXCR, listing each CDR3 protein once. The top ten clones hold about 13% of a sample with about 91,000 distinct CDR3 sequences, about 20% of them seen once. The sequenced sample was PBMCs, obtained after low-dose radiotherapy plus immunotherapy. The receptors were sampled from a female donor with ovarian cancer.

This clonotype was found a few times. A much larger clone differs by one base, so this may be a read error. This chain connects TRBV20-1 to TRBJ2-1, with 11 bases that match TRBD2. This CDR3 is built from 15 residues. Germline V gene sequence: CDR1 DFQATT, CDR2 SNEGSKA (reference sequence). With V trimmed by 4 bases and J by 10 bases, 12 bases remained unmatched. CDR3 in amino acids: CSAITSGRLSYEQFF. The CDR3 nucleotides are TGCAGTGCTATAACTAGCGGGAGACTCTCCTACGAGCAGTTCTTC.

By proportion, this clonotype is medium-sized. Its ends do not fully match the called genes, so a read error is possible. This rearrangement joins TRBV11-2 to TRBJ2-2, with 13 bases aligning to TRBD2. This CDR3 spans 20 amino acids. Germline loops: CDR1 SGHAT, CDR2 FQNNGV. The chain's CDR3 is CASSQPSGTSGTKFTGELFF. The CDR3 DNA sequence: TGCGCCAGCAGCCAACCCTCGGGGACTAGCGGGACGAAGTTCACCGGGGAGCTGTTTTTT.

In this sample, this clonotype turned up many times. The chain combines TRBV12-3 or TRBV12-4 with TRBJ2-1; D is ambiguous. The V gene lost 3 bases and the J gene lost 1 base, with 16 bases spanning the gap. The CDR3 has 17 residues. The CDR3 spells CASSFWPASNSYNEQFF. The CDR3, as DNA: TGTGCCAGCAGTTTCTGGCCAGCGTCCAATTCCTACAATGAGCAGTTCTTC.

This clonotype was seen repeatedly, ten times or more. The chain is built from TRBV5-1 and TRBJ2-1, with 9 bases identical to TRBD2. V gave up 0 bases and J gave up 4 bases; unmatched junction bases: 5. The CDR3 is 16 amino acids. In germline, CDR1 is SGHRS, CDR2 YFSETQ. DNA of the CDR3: TGCGCCAGCAGCTTGGGGGTTAGCGGGGGATACAATGAGCAGTTCTTC. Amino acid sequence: CASSLGVSGGYNEQFF.

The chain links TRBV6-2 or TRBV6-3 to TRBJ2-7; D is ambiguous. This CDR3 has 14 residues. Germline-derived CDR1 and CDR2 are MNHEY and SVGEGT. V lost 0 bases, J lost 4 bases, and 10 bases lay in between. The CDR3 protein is CASSYSSNGYEQYF. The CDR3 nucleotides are TGTGCCAGCAGTTACTCATCGAATGGGTACGAGCAGTACTTC.

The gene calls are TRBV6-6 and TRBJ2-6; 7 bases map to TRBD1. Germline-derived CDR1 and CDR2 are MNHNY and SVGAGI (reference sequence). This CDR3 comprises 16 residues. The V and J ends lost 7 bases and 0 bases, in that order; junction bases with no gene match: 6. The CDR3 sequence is CASKSTGSSGANVLTF. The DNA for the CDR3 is TGTGCCAGCAAATCGACAGGGAGCTCTGGGGCCAACGTCCTGACTTTC.

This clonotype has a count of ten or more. The DNA of the CDR3 is TGTGCCAGCAGTCCTAGGACAGGGGTGTCCAATGAGCAGTTCTTC. Its protein is CASSPRTGVSNEQFF. The rearrangement links TRBV28 to TRBJ2-1; 9 positions agree with TRBD1. After removal of 5 bases from V and 6 bases from J, the junction contained 8 bases not matched to a gene. The CDR3 loop spans 15 amino acids. The germline gives CDR1 MDHEN, CDR2 SYDVKM.

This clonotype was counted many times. CDR3 sequence: CSAGLAGNTDTQYF. The CDR3 DNA reads TGCAGTGCTGGACTAGCGGGAAACACAGATACGCAGTATTTT. J is TRBJ2-3 and V is TRBV20-1; 12 bases match TRBD2. In germline, CDR1 is DFQATT, CDR2 SNEGSKA (reference sequence). CDR3 length equals 14 residues. V shed 5 bases and J 2 bases; nucleotides not matched to a gene: 2.

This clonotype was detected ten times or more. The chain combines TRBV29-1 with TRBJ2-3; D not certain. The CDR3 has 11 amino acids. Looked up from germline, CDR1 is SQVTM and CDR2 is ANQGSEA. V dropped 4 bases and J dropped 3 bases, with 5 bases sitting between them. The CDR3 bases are TGCAGCGTTGGACTTACAGATACGCAGTATTTT. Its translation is CSVGLTDTQYF.

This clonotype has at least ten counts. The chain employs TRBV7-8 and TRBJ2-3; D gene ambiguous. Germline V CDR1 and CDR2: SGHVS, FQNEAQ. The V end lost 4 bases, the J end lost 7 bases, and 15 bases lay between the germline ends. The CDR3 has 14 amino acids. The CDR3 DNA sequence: TGTGCCAGCAGCTCCTCGAGGACCTTGTATACGCAGTATTTT. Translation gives CASSSSRTLYTQYF.